A single TCR beta chain is shown here with its context. As yet, its antigen is unknown. This sample is part of a study of cytomegalovirus exposure and HLA in healthy donors. The overall study: A subsequent analysis stated that the approximately 120 validation repertoires were run on the same platform as the 550 to 750 first-cohort repertoires. Study-level points and caveats: The study recorded over 150 TCR beta chains that were cytomegalovirus-associated.

Generated by immunoSEQ multiplex PCR, the TCRdb table keeps only in-frame clones and is missing some. Here the sample spans 150,000 to 200,000 clones, 86% being singletons. This clonotype was sampled from a woman younger than 30 in good health and CMV-seronegative. The sample comprised PBMCs.

CDR3: CASSPPDRDVSYEQYF. The DNA for the CDR3 is TGTGCCAGCAGCCCCCCTGACAGGGACGTATCCTACGAGCAGTACTTC. The chain combines TRBV7-9 with TRBJ2-7, with 7 bases fitting TRBD1. The germline CDR1 and CDR2 sequences are SEHNR and FQNEAQ (reference sequence). The CDR3 contains 16 residues. The junction had 11 bases not matched to a gene; V was cut back by 5 bases and J by 1 base.